This entry describes one T cell receptor beta chain. This entry is derived from a study of blood T cell repertoires in COVID-19. Authors' methods: Researchers report that nucleated cell counts were estimated from reference gene primer amplification. TCRdb's table, derived via immunoSEQ multiplex PCR, lists solely in-frame clones and lacks some. The V and J calls and clone size are taken from that table; D and trimming were inferred from the DNA. The sample records about 190,000 clones, 80% to 90% being singletons. Sequencing input: peripheral blood. The sequence was obtained from a woman aged 70-85 years with active or convalescent COVID-19.

Here the CDR3 reads CASSVLGQPYNEQFF. The CDR3 nucleotides are TGTGCCAGCAGCGTATTAGGACAGCCCTACAATGAGCAGTTCTTC. V and J are TRBV9 and TRBJ2-1; possibly TRBD1 for D (6 bases). This CDR3 is built from 15 residues. Per germline, CDR1 SGDLS and CDR2 YYNGEE. V was shortened by 1 base and J by 2 bases, with 10 bases between the two germline ends. The full variable domain, with the rest looked up from reference TRBV9 and TRBJ2-1, is DSGVTQTPKHLITATGQRVTLRCSPRSGDLSVYWYQQSLDQGLQFLIQYYNGEERAKGNILERFSAQQFPDLHSELNLSSLELGDSALYFCASSVLGQPYNEQFFGPGTRLTVL.